This T cell receptor (beta chain) was recovered during a study of blood T cell repertoires in COVID-19. The CDR3 is made up of 14 amino acids. The V gene lost 3 bases and the J gene lost 8 bases, with 16 bases spanning the gap. Germline loops: CDR1 DFQATT, CDR2 SNEGSKA (reference sequence). Authors' data handling: Estimation of nucleated cell counts relied on the amplification of reference gene primers. Here immunoSEQ multiplex PCR was the method, and the copy in TCRdb shows in-frame clones only, minus some. V and J calls and clone size are those listed in that table; D and trimming were worked out from the DNA. The sample lists roughly 210,000 clones, about 87% occurring once.

The sequence came from a man in his 70s with acute or convalescent COVID-19. The chain uses TRBV20-1 and TRBJ1-4; D is perhaps TRBD1 (6 bases). Specimen: peripheral blood. This CDR3 reads CSASLEQGREKLFF. In DNA, the CDR3 is TGCAGTGCTAGTCTTGAACAGGGACGAGAAAAACTGTTTTTT.